Presented here are 2 T cell receptor beta chains from one specimen sequenced in a study of CD8+ T cells in alopecia areata. Following RNA extraction, reverse transcription yielded cDNA that acted as the sequencing template. Sequencing used immunoSEQ multiplex PCR; TCRdb keeps in-frame clones, though not all of them. The table records 75,000 to 100,000 clones, about two fifths of them present only once. The source material was CD4+ T cells sorted from blood. These receptors all come from a human donor with alopecia areata.

This clone was observed a few times. The chain links TRBV4-1 to TRBJ1-1; maybe TRBD1 (5 bases). Trimming removed 0 bases at V and 1 base at J, with 12 bases between. This CDR3 has 16 residues. CDR1 and CDR2 from the germline V gene are MGHRA and YSYEKL. The CDR3 sequence: CASSQELGEGNTEAFF. CDR3 nucleotide sequence: TGCGCCAGCAGCCAAGAGCTAGGGGAAGGGAACACTGAAGCTTTCTTT.

The chain links TRBV5-1 to TRBJ2-5; D is possibly TRBD1 (5 bases). CDR1 is SGHRS, CDR2 YFSETQ, per germline. With 6 bases removed from V and 5 bases from J, the gap between germline ends came to 14 bases. The CDR3 length is 13 residues. CDR3: CASKLRAGETQYF. The DNA for the CDR3 is TGCGCCAGCAAACTTCGGGCAGGGGAGACCCAGTACTTC.